This T cell receptor (beta chain) originates from a study of blood T cell repertoires in COVID-19. Study-level information: Acute-phase and convalescent COVID-19 samples originated in the United States, Italy and Spain. Sample material is recorded as cDNA or gDNA derived from T cells, B-cell-depleted T cells, or PBMCs.

The CDR3 extends over 15 amino acids. Germline loops: CDR1 SGHAT, CDR2 FQDESV (reference sequence). Trimming stripped 4 bases from V and 4 bases from J, with 16 bases between. This clone has only one observation. In the source study's methods: It was from reference gene primer amplification that nucleated cell counts were estimated. The repertoire was sequenced with immunoSEQ multiplex PCR; TCRdb's copy has only in-frame clones and lacks some. The DNA was the basis for D and trimming; V, J and clone size are from that table. This repertoire shows roughly 180,000 clones, 84% found once; its top ten account for less than 9%.

The gene calls are TRBV11-1 and TRBJ1-1; D may be TRBD1 (6 bases). The TCR sequence derives from a man in his forties or fifties who had recovered from COVID-19. Sequenced input: peripheral blood. CDR3 DNA sequence: TGTGCCAGCAGCTCGGGAGGGGAAGGGGGCACTGAAGCTTTCTTT. Translation gives CASSSGGEGGTEAFF.